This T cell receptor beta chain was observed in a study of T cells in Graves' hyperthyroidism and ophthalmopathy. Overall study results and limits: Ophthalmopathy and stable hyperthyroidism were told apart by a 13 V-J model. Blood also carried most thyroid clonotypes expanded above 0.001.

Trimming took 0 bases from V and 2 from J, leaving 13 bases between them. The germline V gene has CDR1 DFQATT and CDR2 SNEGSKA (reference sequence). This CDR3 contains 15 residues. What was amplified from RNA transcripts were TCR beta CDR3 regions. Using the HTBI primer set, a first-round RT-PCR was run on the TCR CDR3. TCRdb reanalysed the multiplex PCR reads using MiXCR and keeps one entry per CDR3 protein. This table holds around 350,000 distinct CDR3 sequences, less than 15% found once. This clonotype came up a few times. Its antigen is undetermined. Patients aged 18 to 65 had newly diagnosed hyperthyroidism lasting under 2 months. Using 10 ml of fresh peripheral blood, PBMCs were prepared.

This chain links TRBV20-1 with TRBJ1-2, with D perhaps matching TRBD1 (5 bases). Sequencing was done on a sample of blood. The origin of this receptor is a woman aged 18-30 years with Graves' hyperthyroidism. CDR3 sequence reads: CSARDSGTVNYGYTF. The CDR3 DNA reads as TGCAGTGCTAGAGACAGCGGGACGGTCAACTATGGCTACACCTTC.